This T cell receptor beta chain was documented in a study of regulatory T cells in long-lasting Graves disease. Trimming left V 5 bases short and J 1 base short, with 11 bases between. Germline CDR1 and CDR2: MNHNS and SASEGT. The CDR3 has 15 residues. Study results and caveats: New patients shared some 980 public clonotypes, and persistent patients shared more, with 2,741. Favoring TRBV28, TRBJ1-2 and TRBJ2-5 was a feature seen in persistent disease.

With iRepertoire HTBI primers and Arm-PCR of CDR3 regions, TCR beta libraries were built. From the multiplex PCR reads, TCRdb called clonotypes with MiXCR, one entry per CDR3 protein. The table has some 430,000 distinct CDR3 sequences, 20% to 25% seen once. Stated time point: persistent/refractory GD, antithyroid drugs over 5 years with positive TRAb. The TCR library was made from RNA that had been extracted from PBMCs in TRIzol. This clonotype was observed a few times. Antigen specificity is unknown. Sequencing used peripheral blood mononuclear cells (PBMCs), obtained when the disease was refractory, from a patient treated with antithyroid drugs. This TCR was sampled from a female donor with Graves disease. The V gene is TRBV6-1, the J gene TRBJ2-2, with D perhaps being TRBD1 or TRBD2 (5 bases each). In DNA, the CDR3 is TGTGCCAGCAGTACCCGGGACCGGAACACCGGGGAGCTGTTTTTT. Protein product: CASSTRDRNTGELFF.